These 7 T cell receptor beta chains share one sample of origin, sequenced in a study of cytomegalovirus exposure and HLA in healthy donors. Data came from immunoSEQ multiplex PCR; TCRdb stores just in-frame clones and leaves some out. The data show about 140,000 clones, roughly 86% seen once. Input material: PBMCs. The receptors come from a woman younger than 45 in good health and CMV-seronegative.

V gene TRBV9 combines with J gene TRBJ2-2, with TRBD2 matching 10 bases. V was clipped by 0 bases and J by 2 bases; unmatched bases: 7. This CDR3 is built from 18 residues. CDR1 and CDR2 from the germline V gene are SGDLS and YYNGEE. Here the CDR3 reads CASSVALAGDPNTGELFF. The CDR3, as DNA: TGTGCCAGCAGCGTAGCGCTAGCGGGGGATCCTAACACCGGGGAGCTGTTTTTT. The full variable domain, completed using reference TRBV9 and TRBJ2-2, is DSGVTQTPKHLITATGQRVTLRCSPRSGDLSVYWYQQSLDQGLQFLIQYYNGEERAKGNILERFSAQQFPDLHSELNLSSLELGDSALYFCASSVALAGDPNTGELFFGEGSRLTVL.

The chain uses TRBV21-1 and TRBJ2-7; the table assigns TRBD1, which was not confirmed against the DNA. TRBV21-1 is given as a pseudogene. The CDR3 loop spans 14 amino acids. CDR3 amino acids: CASNGDRPSYEQYF. The CDR3 DNA is TGTGCCAGCAACGGGGACAGGCCCTCCTACGAGCAGTACTTC.

The chain couples TRBV21-1 to TRBJ1-5. TRBV21-1 is designated a pseudogene. The CDR3 has 13 residues. CDR3 DNA sequence: TGTGCCAGCATGAGCGATAGCAATCAGCCCCAGCATTTT. The encoded protein is CASMSDSNQPQHF.

The chain links TRBV7-2 to TRBJ2-2; possible D gene TRBD2, 6 bases. Germline V lookup: CDR1 SGHTA, CDR2 FQGNSA. The CDR3 has 16 amino acids. V lost 1 base and J 4 bases, leaving 13 bases between the germline ends. The chain's CDR3 is CASSLVASDFTGELFF. DNA for the CDR3: TGTGCCAGCAGCTTAGTAGCTAGCGATTTCACCGGGGAGCTGTTTTTT.

The genes are TRBV18 and TRBJ2-7; 9 bases map to TRBD2. CDR1 is KGHSH and CDR2 is LQKENI in the germline V gene. V dropped 6 bases and J dropped 2; count of bases not matched to a gene: 8. This CDR3 spans 15 amino acids. CDR3 DNA sequence: TGTGCCAGCTCCCCTAGACTAGCGGCGACCTACGAGCAGTACTTC. Amino acids: CASSPRLAATYEQYF.

This clone was picked up a small number of times. Sequence at one end of the junction differs from germline and may be a read error. This sequence joins TRBV7-8 and TRBJ2-7; 7 nucleotides align to TRBD1. The CDR3 length is 14 residues. Germline values: CDR1 SGHVS, CDR2 FQNEAQ. CDR3 in DNA: TGTGCCAGCAGCGTAGCAGGGGGTTCCTACGAGCAGTACTTC. This translates into CASSVAGGSYEQYF. Together with reference TRBV7-8 and TRBJ2-7, the CDR3 gives the full variable domain: GAGVSQSPRYKVAKRGQDVALRCDPISGHVSLFWYQQALGQGPEFLTYFQNEAQLDKSGLPSDRFFAERPEGSVSTLKIQRTQQEDSAVYLCASSVAGGSYEQYFGPGTRLTVT.

A note on this clone: Additional DNA sequences in this sample encode the identical CDR3. This rearrangement joins TRBV7-3 to TRBJ1-3; possible D gene TRBD1, 5 bases. The CDR3 extends over 14 amino acids. The V end was cut by 3 bases, the J end by 0 bases, with 6 bases between. Germline V gene data show CDR1 as SGHTA and CDR2 as FQGTGA. CDR3 protein: CASSLGGSGNTIYF. CDR3 sequence (DNA): TGTGCCAGCAGCTTGGGGGGCTCTGGAAACACCATATATTTT. Full variable domain (outside the CDR3, taken from reference TRBV7-3 and TRBJ1-3): GAGVSQTPSNKVTEKGKYVELRCDPISGHTALYWYRQSLGQGPEFLIYFQGTGAADDSGLPNDRFFAVRPEGSVSTLKIQRTERGDSAVYLCASSLGGSGNTIYFGEGSWLTVV.